These 31 T cell receptor beta chains were all obtained from the same sample, sequenced in a study of T-cell reconstitution after alpha-beta-depleted transplantation in children. Unique molecular identifiers were built into the TCRbeta library. Each CDR3 protein gets one entry after TCRdb re-called the PCR reads with MiXCR. The repertoire consists of about 980,000 distinct CDR3 sequences, with roughly 31% occurring once and the leading ten covering over 25%. This specimen was PBMCs, mostly from graft donor cells, taken 360 days after TCRalphabeta/CD19-depleted stem cell transplant. These receptor sequences come from a boy under two years old who had a stem cell transplant for SCID, so the T cells may come from the graft donor.

A word on this clonotype: One junction end does not reproduce the germline sequence, and a read error may be involved. J is TRBJ2-1 and V is TRBV7-9, with TRBD1 matching 8 bases. The CDR3 consists of 14 residues. Looked up from germline, CDR1 is SEHNR and CDR2 is FQNEAQ (reference sequence). CDR3 in amino acids: CASSLTGATNERFF. The CDR3 nucleotides are TGTGCCAGCAGCCTGACAGGGGCGACGAATGAGCGGTTCTTC.

This clonotype was counted a few times. The J gene is TRBJ2-2, the V gene TRBV27; D possibly corresponds to TRBD2 (5 bases). The CDR3 runs to 15 residues. Trimming removed 3 bases at V and 3 bases at J, with 11 bases between. From germline, CDR1 is MNHEY and CDR2 SMNVEV (reference sequence). CDR3 nucleotide sequence: TGTGCCAGCAGTTTCCGGACTGGCTACACCGGGGAGCTGTTTTTT. Translated, it gives CASSFRTGYTGELFF.

This chain uses TRBV12-3 or TRBV12-4 with TRBJ1-2; D gene uncertain. The CDR3 has 12 amino acids. The V end lost 8 bases, the J end lost 2 bases, and 9 bases lay between the germline ends. The CDR3 sequence: CASGLVNYGYTF. CDR3 nucleotide sequence: TGTGCCAGCGGTCTGGTCAACTATGGCTACACCTTC.

This rearrangement joins TRBV7-2 to TRBJ1-1; possibly TRBD1 for D (6 bases). CDR1 is SGHTA and CDR2 is FQGNSA in the germline V gene. Trimming left V 0 bases short and J 4 bases short, with 18 bases between. The CDR3 length is 17 residues. This CDR3 is CASSLALGVVGGTEAFF. Here the CDR3 DNA reads TGTGCCAGCAGCTTAGCCCTAGGGGTAGTAGGGGGCACTGAAGCTTTCTTT.

The chain has TRBV19 and TRBJ1-5; possible D gene TRBD1, 5 bases. From germline, CDR1 is LNHDA and CDR2 SQIVND (reference sequence). The CDR3 extends over 13 amino acids. The V gene lost 8 bases and the J gene lost 2 bases, with 10 bases spanning the gap. For the CDR3, the DNA is TGTGCCAGTGAGGGACTCCGCAATCAGCCCCAGCATTTT. Protein: CASEGLRNQPQHF.

This chain uses TRBV12-3 or TRBV12-4 with TRBJ1-2; 7 bases agree with TRBD1. The CDR3 contains 13 residues. V shed 6 bases, J shed 6 bases, and the junction held 7 bases outside the gene matches. This chain's CDR3 is CASRRQGKDGYTF. Here the CDR3 DNA reads TGTGCCAGCAGACGACAGGGAAAGGATGGCTACACCTTC.

The V gene is TRBV10-3, the J gene TRBJ2-1, with 7 bases fitting TRBD1. Per the germline V gene, CDR1 is ENHRY and CDR2 is SYGVKD. The CDR3 extends over 14 amino acids. J lost 8 bases, V lost 3 bases, and 7 bases had no gene match. The CDR3 here is CAISDVDRRDEQFF. The CDR3 DNA reads as TGTGCCATCAGTGATGTGGACAGGCGCGATGAGCAGTTCTTC.

This clonotype was observed a few times. The V gene is TRBV7-6, the J gene TRBJ1-1; unclear D gene. The V gene lost 5 bases and the J gene lost 1 base, with 8 bases spanning the gap. Germline lookup yields CDR1 SGHVS and CDR2 FNYEAQ. This CDR3 region has 13 residues. For the CDR3, the DNA is TGTGCCAGCAGCCCTTCTTGGAACACTGAAGCTTTCTTT. As protein: CASSPSWNTEAFF.

There are a few counts of this clonotype. The chain couples TRBV6-5 to TRBJ2-6; no definite D call. The length of the CDR3 is 16 residues. The germline gives CDR1 MNHEY, CDR2 SVGAGI. Trimming shortened V by 2 bases and J by 4 bases, and 12 bases separated the two germline ends. The CDR3 nucleotides are TGTGCCAGCAGTTACACTTTCGGATCGGGGGCCAACGTCCTGACTTTC. Protein sequence: CASSYTFGSGANVLTF.

The chain links TRBV29-1 to TRBJ2-3, with TRBD1 matching 10 bases. The CDR3 sequence is 15 residues long. Germline V gene lookup returns CDR1 SQVTM and CDR2 ANQGSEA. After removal of 5 bases from V and 3 bases from J, the junction contained 8 bases not matched to a gene. The CDR3 region has the DNA TGCAGCGTTCAAAGACAGGGGGCTGGGACAGATACGCAGTATTTT. Its protein is CSVQRQGAGTDTQYF.

The chain employs TRBV18 and TRBJ1-3, with 9 bases that match TRBD1. The CDR3 runs to 16 residues. Germline V CDR1 and CDR2: KGHSH, LQKENI. J lost 5 bases, V lost 3 bases, and 8 bases had no gene match. CDR3 sequence: CASSPSGTGSRNTIYF. The CDR3, as DNA: TGTGCCAGCTCACCCTCCGGGACAGGGAGCCGAAACACCATATATTTT.

Only a few counts were recorded for this clonotype. The CDR3 DNA follows: TGCGCCAGCAGCCAAGATCTAGACGGGACAGATACGCAGTATTTT. Translation gives CASSQDLDGTDTQYF. This chain uses TRBV4-3 with TRBJ2-3; D gene unclear. Trimming removed 0 bases from V and 3 bases from J, with 10 bases in between. CDR3 length: 15 residues. In germline, CDR1 is LGHNA, CDR2 YSLEER.

This clonotype was found a few times. V and J are TRBV29-1 and TRBJ2-3; D unresolved. The V end lost 2 bases, the J end lost 3 bases, and 12 bases lay between the germline ends. Germline-derived CDR1 and CDR2 are SQVTM and ANQGSEA. The CDR3 is made up of 14 amino acids. The CDR3 region is CSVERATRTDTQYF. CDR3 DNA: TGCAGCGTTGAAAGGGCTACTCGGACAGATACGCAGTATTTT.

The gene calls are TRBV29-1 and TRBJ2-3; 11 nucleotides match TRBD2. V lost 6 bases and J lost 2; bases outside the gene matches: 13. CDR3 length equals 17 residues. CDR1 is SQVTM, CDR2 ANQGSEA, per germline. CDR3 residues: CSVESGTSGRNTDTQYF. CDR3 nucleotides: TGCAGCGTCGAGTCTGGGACTAGCGGCAGGAACACAGATACGCAGTATTTT.

This clonotype was recorded a few times. The chain's CDR3 is CASSSNRVGLDSPLHF. In DNA form, the CDR3 reads TGTGCCAGCAGCTCCAACAGGGTCGGCTTAGATTCACCCCTCCACTTT. The chain has TRBV11-1 and TRBJ1-6, with D perhaps TRBD1 (6 bases). This CDR3 comprises 16 residues. Germline V gives CDR1 SGHAT, CDR2 FQDESV (reference sequence). The V end was cut by 4 bases, the J end by 8 bases, with 18 bases between.

This clonotype appeared many times. The CDR3 nucleotides are TGTGCCAGCAGTTTAGCGGGACAGGGAAGAGTACCGTTTTTT. Residues: CASSLAGQGRVPFF. The genes are TRBV12-3 or TRBV12-4 and TRBJ1-4; 9 nucleotides agree with TRBD1. The CDR3 consists of 14 residues. Trimming cost V 0 bases and J 16 bases; bases outside gene matches: 9.

There are a few counts of this clonotype. The rearrangement joins TRBV20-1 to TRBJ2-1; D not certain. Trimming took off 5 bases at V and 4 bases at J, with 15 bases between the two ends. The CDR3 has 14 amino acids. Germline V lookup: CDR1 DFQATT, CDR2 SNEGSKA (reference sequence). The CDR3 is CSALGPLAYNEQFF. The CDR3 nucleotides read TGCAGTGCTCTAGGTCCCTTAGCTTACAATGAGCAGTTCTTC.

This rearrangement joins TRBV10-3 to TRBJ2-3, with 9 bases lining up with TRBD2. Germline CDR1 and CDR2: ENHRY and SYGVKD. The CDR3 runs to 13 residues. V dropped 8 bases and J dropped 6; count of bases not matched to a gene: 6. Here the CDR3 reads CAIGGLAQDTQYF. The CDR3 DNA sequence: TGTGCCATCGGGGGACTAGCTCAGGATACGCAGTATTTT.

The chain uses TRBV6-5 and TRBJ1-6; D is perhaps TRBD1 (6 bases). CDR3 length: 16 amino acids. The V and J ends lost 3 bases and 4 bases respectively, with 13 bases between them. CDR1 and CDR2 from the germline V gene are MNHEY and SVGAGI. In DNA, the CDR3 is TGTGCCAGCAGTTATTCGACAGGATATTATAATTCACCCCTCCACTTT. Translated, it gives CASSYSTGYYNSPLHF.

The chain carries TRBV7-9 and TRBJ2-7; D gene ambiguous. CDR3 length: 15 residues. Germline V CDR1 and CDR2: SEHNR, FQNEAQ (reference sequence). The V end lost 2 bases, the J end lost 1 base, and 12 bases lay between the germline ends. CDR3 loop: CASSLPPVSSYEQYF. CDR3 DNA: TGTGCCAGCAGCTTACCTCCCGTTTCATCCTACGAGCAGTACTTC. Variable domain in full (rest from reference TRBV7-9 and TRBJ2-7): DTGVSQNPRHKITKRGQNVTFRCDPISEHNRLYWYRQTLGQGPEFLTYFQNEAQLEKSRLLSDRFSAERPKGSFSTLEIQRTEQGDSAMYLCASSLPPVSSYEQYFGPGTRLTVT.

This clonotype appeared a few times. The genes are TRBV6-5 and TRBJ1-2; 11 nucleotides agree with TRBD1. The CDR3 extends over 14 amino acids. V lost 0 bases and J lost 7; bases outside the gene matches: 1. CDR1 and CDR2 (germline): MNHEY, SVGAGI. The CDR3 protein is CASSYSDRGPGYTF. CDR3 DNA sequence: TGTGCCAGCAGTTACTCGGACAGGGGGCCTGGCTACACCTTC.

The rearrangement links TRBV20-1 to TRBJ2-2; 10 bases line up with TRBD2. Germline values: CDR1 DFQATT, CDR2 SNEGSKA (reference sequence). The CDR3 is 17 amino acids. Trimming removed 2 bases from V and 1 base from J; junction bases left unmatched: 7. The DNA of the CDR3 is TGCAGTGCTAGACTAGCGGGGGCGACTTTGAACACCGGGGAGCTGTTTTTT. The encoded protein is CSARLAGATLNTGELFF.

A few counts support this clonotype. The chain combines TRBV12-3 or TRBV12-4 with TRBJ1-1; D unclear. The CDR3 covers 13 residues. Trimming left V 3 bases short and J 3 bases short, with 8 bases between. The CDR3 is CASSFVDHTEAFF. The CDR3, as DNA: TGTGCCAGCAGTTTCGTGGATCACACTGAAGCTTTCTTT.

This chain uses TRBV25-1 with TRBJ2-5, with 10 bases matching TRBD2. Per the germline V gene, CDR1 is MGHDK and CDR2 is SYGVNS. V dropped 4 bases and J dropped 0; count of bases not matched to a gene: 5. This CDR3 has 16 amino acids. CDR3 DNA sequence: TGTGCCAGCAGTGGTGGGACTAGCGCCCACCAAGAGACCCAGTACTTC. Protein: CASSGGTSAHQETQYF. The whole variable domain, filled in from reference TRBV25-1 and TRBJ2-5, reads EADIYQTPRYLVIGTGKKITLECSQTMGHDKMYWYQQDPGMELHLIHYSYGVNSTEKGDLSSESTVSRIRTEHFPLTLESARPSHTSQYLCASSGGTSAHQETQYFGPGTRLLVL.

This chain links TRBV7-9 with TRBJ1-5; 9 nucleotides align to TRBD1. The CDR3 contains 15 residues. From germline, CDR1 is SEHNR and CDR2 FQNEAQ (reference sequence). J gave up 5 bases and V 5 bases, and 7 bases lay outside the gene matches. The CDR3 DNA sequence: TGTGCCAGCAGCCCCGGGACAGGGCTAGATCAGCCCCAGCATTTT. Translated, it gives CASSPGTGLDQPQHF.

This clonotype came up a few times. The chain joins TRBV10-3 to TRBJ2-7; TRBD2 agrees at 7 bases. CDR3 length equals 16 residues. Germline V gene sequence: CDR1 ENHRY, CDR2 SYGVKD. V was clipped by 3 bases and J by 0 bases; unmatched bases: 8. This CDR3 is CAISEREVPSSYEQYF. The CDR3 region has the DNA TGTGCCATCAGTGAACGGGAGGTACCGAGCTCCTACGAGCAGTACTTC.

The genes are TRBV30 and TRBJ1-1; tentatively, D is TRBD1 (5 bases). Germline lookup yields CDR1 GTSNPN and CDR2 SVGIG (reference sequence). Trimming pared 3 bases from V and 1 base from J, leaving 9 bases between. There are 13 residues in the CDR3. For the CDR3, the DNA is TGTGCCTGGAGAGCCGGGGGGAACACTGAAGCTTTCTTT. This sequence encodes CAWRAGGNTEAFF.

The V and J genes are TRBV6-1 and TRBJ1-1; D possibly corresponds to TRBD1 (6 bases). V gave up 7 bases and J gave up 4 bases, with 16 bases separating them. CDR3 length: 14 residues. CDR1 is MNHNS and CDR2 is SASEGT in the germline V gene. In DNA form, the CDR3 reads TGTGCCAGCAAGAAACAGGGTACGAGCACTGAAGCTTTCTTT. Amino acids: CASKKQGTSTEAFF.

This clonotype was detected only once. This chain links TRBV3-1 with TRBJ2-3; TRBD2 matches 11 bases. The CDR3 has 18 amino acids. Germline V lookup: CDR1 LGHDT, CDR2 YNNKEL (reference sequence). V trimming: 11 bases; J trimming: 0 bases; junction bases outside the gene matches: 16. DNA of the CDR3: TGTGCCTCCTGCCAAGAAACTAGCGGGGGACTGAGCACAGATACGCAGTATTTT. Protein product: CASCQETSGGLSTDTQYF.

This clonotype was counted only a few times. The rearrangement uses TRBV12-3 or TRBV12-4 and TRBJ2-1; possible D gene TRBD2, 6 bases. The length of the CDR3 is 15 residues. Trimming left V 7 bases short and J 3 bases short, with 16 bases between. The CDR3 DNA reads as TGTGCCAGCACTGCAGGGACTCGGCTCTACAATGAGCAGTTCTTC. This codes for CASTAGTRLYNEQFF.

This clonotype was observed a few times. The chain combines TRBV25-1 with TRBJ2-7; D call uncertain. With 2 bases removed from V and 6 bases from J, the gap between germline ends came to 11 bases. Germline CDR1 is MGHDK and CDR2 is SYGVNS. CDR3 length: 13 amino acids. The CDR3 sequence is CASSERPLGEQYF. CDR3 DNA sequence: TGTGCCAGCAGTGAACGGCCCCTTGGCGAGCAGTACTTC.